Below, 8 T cell receptor beta chains from the same sample are listed, as sequenced in a study of identical twins. TCRdb redid the calling of the 5' RACE reads with MiXCR, one entry per CDR3 protein. This table holds about 190,000 distinct CDR3 sequences, more than 15% found once. The sample also formed part of further work on T cells expressing NK-cell markers.

Input material: CD8+ T cells sorted from blood. These receptors were collected from a woman aged 18-29 years in good health.

The rearrangement uses TRBV6-4 and TRBJ1-2; D is perhaps TRBD1 (6 bases). Trimming left V 6 bases short and J 4 bases short, with 24 bases between. Per germline, CDR1 MRHNA and CDR2 SNTAGT. CDR3 length: 17 amino acids. This CDR3 is CASSPDSIPTRSYGYTF. The CDR3 bases are TGTGCCAGCAGCCCGGACAGCATCCCAACCCGAAGCTATGGCTACACCTTC.

This clonotype was seen repeatedly, ten times or more. CDR3 nucleotides: TGCAGTGCTAGAGGACTAGATAGCTCCTACGAGCAGTACTTC. Residues: CSARGLDSSYEQYF. This chain joins TRBV20-1 and TRBJ2-7; perhaps TRBD2 as D (6 bases). The V end lost 1 base, the J end lost 0 bases, and 10 bases lay between the germline ends. This CDR3 is 14 amino acids long. The V gene's germline CDR1 is DFQATT and CDR2 SNEGSKA (reference sequence).

This clonotype was seen a few times. This CDR3 is CASSFRESGNTIYF. As DNA, the CDR3 is TGCGCCAGCAGCTTCCGGGAGTCTGGAAACACCATATATTTT. The chain employs TRBV5-1 and TRBJ1-3; unclear D gene. Germline CDR1 SGHRS, CDR2 YFSETQ. The CDR3 is 14 amino acids. Trimming shortened V by 2 bases and J by 1 base, and 7 bases separated the two germline ends. Complete variable domain (other parts from reference TRBV5-1 and TRBJ1-3): KAGVTQTPRYLIKTRGQQVTLSCSPISGHRSVSWYQQTPGQGLQFLFEYFSETQRNKGNFPGRFSGRQFSNSRSEMNVSTLELGDSALYLCASSFRESGNTIYFGEGSWLTVV.

The V and J genes are TRBV4-2 and TRBJ2-3; D is unclear. Trimming took 5 bases from V and 1 from J, leaving 13 bases between them. There are 15 residues in the CDR3. Per germline, CDR1 LGHNA and CDR2 YNFKEQ. CDR3 nucleotide sequence: TGTGCCAGCAGCGGGATGTTGGACGGCACAGATACGCAGTATTTT. Translation: CASSGMLDGTDTQYF.

The chain has TRBV9 and TRBJ2-7, with D perhaps TRBD1 or TRBD2 (5 bases each). This CDR3 is 15 amino acids long. Per the germline V gene, CDR1 is SGDLS and CDR2 is YYNGEE. V shed 4 bases and J shed 6 bases, with 20 bases lying between them. The CDR3 spells CASSKSGTGVSEQYF. CDR3 DNA: TGTGCCAGCAGCAAATCCGGGACCGGTGTTAGCGAGCAGTACTTC.

In this sample, this clonotype turned up a few times. The chain recombines TRBV28 with TRBJ2-4; 9 nucleotides match TRBD1. From germline, CDR1 is MDHEN and CDR2 SYDVKM. The CDR3 has 16 amino acids. Trimming at V came to 5 bases and at J to 5 bases, leaving 10 bases not matched to a gene. The CDR3, as DNA: TGTGCCAGCAGTCTGGCGGACAGGGGAAGGGAAAACATTCAGTACTTC. As protein: CASSLADRGRENIQYF.

The chain couples TRBV7-9 to TRBJ2-1; perhaps TRBD2 as D (5 bases). The CDR3 has 16 residues. Trimming stripped 0 bases from V and 5 bases from J, with 14 bases between. Germline V gives CDR1 SEHNR, CDR2 FQNEAQ (reference sequence). DNA of the CDR3: TGTGCCAGCAGCTTAGCGGGCGCGGGTGCAGACAATGAGCAGTTCTTC. It specifies CASSLAGAGADNEQFF. The whole variable domain, filled in from reference TRBV7-9 and TRBJ2-1, reads DTGVSQNPRHKITKRGQNVTFRCDPISEHNRLYWYRQTLGQGPEFLTYFQNEAQLEKSRLLSDRFSAERPKGSFSTLEIQRTEQGDSAMYLCASSLAGAGADNEQFFGPGTRLTVL.

This clonotype has ten or more counts. The chain has TRBV6-2 or TRBV6-3 and TRBJ2-4; 9 bases line up with TRBD1. The CDR3 loop spans 15 amino acids. V shed 3 bases, J shed 8 bases, and the junction held 8 bases outside the gene matches. The germline V gene encodes CDR1 MNHEY and CDR2 SVGEGT. Here the CDR3 reads CASSYKGTGSDIQYF. CDR3 nucleotide sequence: TGTGCCAGCAGTTATAAGGGGACAGGGAGTGACATTCAGTACTTC.